This TCR beta chain was identified in a study of shared clonotypes between healthy human individuals. The CDR3 contains 15 residues. CDR1 MNHEY and CDR2 SVGAGI come from the germline V gene. V shed 6 bases and J 5 bases; nucleotides not matched to a gene: 12. The assay was immunoSEQ multiplex PCR, and TCRdb's table has in-frame clones only and misses some. The data hold roughly 2.1 million clones, with under 95% observed a single time. CD45RO-negative CD8 cells positively selected for CCR7 made up the naive population, which excluded terminally differentiated effector memory CD45RA+ cells. V is TRBV6-5 and J is TRBJ2-7; 8 bases are shared with TRBD1. The source material was naive CD8+ T cells from PBMCs. The receptor's source is a man aged 18 to 29 in good health. Some clones in this sample may be carry-over from other donors' samples. The CDR3 region has the DNA TGTGCCAGCAGCTTGAACAGGGGGGAGAAGAACGAGCAGTACTTC. This gives the protein CASSLNRGEKNEQYF.